These T cell receptor beta chains were read from a single sample in a study of cytomegalovirus exposure and HLA in healthy donors. Only in-frame clones appear in the TCRdb table, and some are missing; sequencing was by immunoSEQ multiplex PCR. The sample lists 190,000 or so clones; 75% to 85% were seen once. What was sequenced was PBMCs. The receptor source for this set is a girl between 10 and 17 years old in good health and CMV-seropositive. Both conserved end residues are part of each CDR3. D genes are given only for firm matches.

TRBJ2-5	TRBV7-9	NA	CASSLRRGGEETQYF
TRBJ2-7	TRBV5-6	TRBD2	CASSWRTGGGEQYF
TRBJ2-5	TRBV9	TRBD1	CASRGQEETQYF
TRBJ2-1	TRBV5-1	TRBD2	CASSLGRGGYNEQFF
TRBJ2-7	TRBV5-4	NA	CASSLTEEQYF
TRBJ1-2	TRBV7-2	NA	CASSLFPGDYGYTF
TRBJ2-3	TRBV27	NA	CASSPDRPSWDTQYF
TRBJ1-4	TRBV14	TRBD1	CASSHWTGDGLFF
TRBJ1-1	TRBV13	TRBD1	CASSQNSGGRAFF
TRBJ1-2	TRBV2	NA	CASAGQFLNYGYTF
TRBJ1-4	TRBV10-3	NA	CAISESAGVDEKLFF
TRBJ1-6	TRBV28	NA	CASSLSTGNSPLHF
TRBJ2-5	TRBV7-7	NA	CASSLAGGRQETQYF